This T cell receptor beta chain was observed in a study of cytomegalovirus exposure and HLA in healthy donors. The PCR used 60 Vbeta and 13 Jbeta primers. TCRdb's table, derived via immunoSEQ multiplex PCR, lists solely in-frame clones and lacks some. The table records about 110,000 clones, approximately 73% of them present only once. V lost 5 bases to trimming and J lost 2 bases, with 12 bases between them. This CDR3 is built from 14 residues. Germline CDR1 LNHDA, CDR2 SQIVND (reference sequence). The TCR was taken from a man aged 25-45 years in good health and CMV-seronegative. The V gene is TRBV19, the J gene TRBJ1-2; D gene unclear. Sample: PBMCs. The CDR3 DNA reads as TGTGCCAGTAGTTGGAGGGAAGCAAACTATGGCTACACCTTC. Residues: CASSWREANYGYTF.